Presented here are 26 T cell receptor beta chains from one specimen sequenced in a study of CD8 T cells in Susac syndrome. The RNA input was roughly 0.45 to 1 ug, and it was reverse transcribed with random hexamers. In TCRdb, the immunoSEQ multiplex PCR reads were re-called with MiXCR into one record per CDR3 protein. The sample has under 200,000 distinct CDR3 sequences; 90% to 95% are singletons. The sample consisted of CD4+ T cells from PBMCs. The source of these receptors is a human donor in good health.

V and J are TRBV20-1 and TRBJ1-2, with D maybe TRBD1 (5 bases). The CDR3 has 15 amino acids. V lost 0 bases and J lost 2, with 13 bases in between. Germline CDR1 reads DFQATT; CDR2 reads SNEGSKA (reference sequence). CDR3 amino acids: CSARDLRGLNYGYTF. The CDR3 nucleotides read TGCAGTGCTAGAGATTTAAGGGGACTAAACTATGGCTACACCTTC.

The chain links TRBV2 to TRBJ2-1; weak D call: TRBD2 (6 bases). Germline loops: CDR1 SNHLY, CDR2 FYNNEI. V was pared by 4 bases and J by 9 bases, with 7 bases between. This CDR3 region has 11 residues. The CDR3 is CASSGGVEQFF. For the CDR3, the DNA is TGTGCCAGCAGTGGGGGGGTTGAGCAGTTCTTC.

V gene TRBV28 combines with J gene TRBJ2-3; 12 positions agree with TRBD2. Germline CDR1 is MDHEN and CDR2 is SYDVKM. The CDR3 runs 14 residues. Here the CDR3 DNA reads TGTACTAGCGGGAGGACACGTGGAGCAGATACGCAGTATTTT. It yields the protein CTSGRTRGADTQYF.

The rearrangement links TRBV3-1 to TRBJ1-1; no firm D call. V dropped 0 bases and J dropped 3 bases, with 11 bases sitting between them. There are 15 residues in the CDR3. CDR1 is LGHDT and CDR2 is YNNKEL in the germline V gene (reference sequence). The CDR3 coding sequence is TGTGCCAGCAGCCAAGATCTTTTGGAGGACACTGAAGCTTTCTTT. Translation: CASSQDLLEDTEAFF.

The chain joins TRBV13 to TRBJ2-7; perhaps D is TRBD1 or TRBD2 (6 bases each). Per the germline V gene, CDR1 is PRHDT and CDR2 is FYEKMQ (reference sequence). The length of the CDR3 is 16 residues. The V and J ends lost 0 bases and 2 bases respectively, with 14 bases between them. CDR3 sequence: CASSLGRETGTYEQYF. The CDR3 DNA reads TGTGCCAGCAGCTTAGGCCGGGAGACAGGTACCTACGAGCAGTACTTC.

This clonotype was found once. This chain joins TRBV3-1 and TRBJ2-5, with D possibly TRBD1 on 6 matching bases. CDR1 and CDR2 from the germline V gene are LGHDT and YNNKEL (reference sequence). The CDR3 consists of 16 residues. Trimming took 1 base from V and 2 from J, leaving 14 bases between them. CDR3 coding DNA: TGTGCCAGCAGCCAAGGGACGAGGACAGTTCAAGAGACCCAGTACTTC. It translates to CASSQGTRTVQETQYF.

This chain uses TRBV6-4 with TRBJ2-3; no clear D. The CDR3 is 13 residues long. V lost 0 bases and J lost 8, with 9 bases in between. CDR1 and CDR2 from the germline V gene are MRHNA and SNTAGT. The CDR3 region has the DNA TGTGCCAGCAGTGACTCGAGTCTAGGTACGCAGTATTTT. Encoded protein: CASSDSSLGTQYF.

The table lists this clonotype with a count of one. The V and J genes are TRBV24-1 and TRBJ2-1, with TRBD2 matching 12 bases. Germline V lookup: CDR1 KGHDR, CDR2 SFDVKD. The CDR3 length is 15 residues. The ends lost 6 bases at V and 5 bases at J; junction bases unmatched: 4. The CDR3 reads CATSMGLAGHNEQFF. CDR3 nucleotide sequence: TGTGCCACCAGTATGGGACTAGCGGGCCACAATGAGCAGTTCTTC.

The chain uses TRBV20-1 and TRBJ1-1, with D uncertain. The CDR3 contains 13 residues. Trimming left V 5 bases short and J 3 bases short, with 13 bases between. Germline lookup yields CDR1 DFQATT and CDR2 SNEGSKA (reference sequence). The CDR3 DNA follows: TGCAGTGCTTTGGACGGTGGCGACACTGAAGCTTTCTTT. It codes for CSALDGGDTEAFF.

The chain employs TRBV7-2 and TRBJ2-1; D is possibly TRBD2 (6 bases). The CDR3 is 12 amino acids. The V gene lost 5 bases and the J gene lost 11 bases, with 13 bases spanning the gap. Germline CDR1 and CDR2: SGHTA and FQGNSA. The CDR3, as DNA: TGTGCCAGCAGCCATCCCGGGAGTAAGCAGTTCTTC. This translates into CASSHPGSKQFF.

This sequence joins TRBV5-1 and TRBJ1-1; D possibly corresponds to TRBD1 (5 bases). The germline CDR1 and CDR2 sequences are SGHRS and YFSETQ. V was clipped by 1 base and J by 11 bases, with 15 bases between them. The CDR3 is 13 amino acids. This CDR3 reads CASSLYGQGEAFF. DNA for the CDR3: TGCGCCAGCAGCTTGTACGGACAAGGCGAGGCTTTCTTT.

This clonotype has just one count. The chain couples TRBV19 to TRBJ1-6; no definite D call. With 5 bases removed from V and 9 bases from J, the gap between germline ends came to 14 bases. CDR1 and CDR2 (germline): LNHDA, SQIVND (reference sequence). The CDR3 contains 14 residues. The DNA of the CDR3 is TGTGCCAGTAGTCCACGAGCCCGGGGTTCACCCCTCCACTTT. It codes for CASSPRARGSPLHF. Together with reference TRBV19 and TRBJ1-6, the CDR3 gives the full variable domain: DGGITQSPKYLFRKEGQNVTLSCEQNLNHDAMYWYRQDPGQGLRLIYYSQIVNDFQKGDIAEGYSVSREKKESFPLTVTSAQKNPTAFYLCASSPRARGSPLHFGNGTRLTVT.

The V and J genes are TRBV15 and TRBJ2-3; TRBD2 is a possible D gene (6 bases). The CDR3 runs to 17 residues. Germline V gene sequence: CDR1 LNHNV, CDR2 YYDKDF (reference sequence). Trimming pared 0 bases from V and 2 bases from J, leaving 15 bases between. The CDR3 coding sequence is TGTGCCACCAGCAGAGATATCAGCGGGCGTAACACAGATACGCAGTATTTT. This codes for CATSRDISGRNTDTQYF.

The gene calls are TRBV19 and TRBJ2-6; the D gene is possibly TRBD1 (6 bases). The V end was cut by 5 bases, the J end by 0 bases, with 17 bases between. The CDR3 consists of 18 residues. Looked up from germline, CDR1 is LNHDA and CDR2 is SQIVND (reference sequence). As DNA, the CDR3 is TGTGCCAGTAGTTGGGAAGGACAGAAGTTCTCTGGGGCCAACGTCCTGACTTTC. Encoded protein: CASSWEGQKFSGANVLTF.

The V gene is TRBV7-6, the J gene TRBJ2-7; D remains ambiguous. V was cut by 5 bases and J by 5 bases, with 16 bases left in between. The CDR3 runs 14 residues. From germline, CDR1 is SGHVS and CDR2 FNYEAQ. This CDR3 reads CASSHPRFNHEQYF. In DNA form, the CDR3 reads TGTGCCAGCAGCCACCCCCGGTTCAACCACGAGCAGTACTTC.

V gene TRBV20-1 combines with J gene TRBJ1-5; weak D call: TRBD1 (5 bases). The CDR3 has 16 residues. Deletions cut 5 bases from V and 8 bases from J, with 25 bases between. Germline CDR1 reads DFQATT; CDR2 reads SNEGSKA (reference sequence). The CDR3 nucleotides read TGCAGTGCTCACCTCGAAGCGGGGGGTTTTGAGAAGCCCCAGCATTTT. Its translation: CSAHLEAGGFEKPQHF.

The rearrangement joins TRBV20-1 to TRBJ2-1; TRBD1 agrees at 8 bases. The V gene end was trimmed by 6 bases and the J gene end by 3 bases; junction bases not matched to a gene: 4. The germline V gene encodes CDR1 DFQATT and CDR2 SNEGSKA (reference sequence). The CDR3 runs 13 residues. DNA for the CDR3: TGCAGTGCCAAGGGGACAGGCTACAATGAGCAGTTCTTC. Encoded protein: CSAKGTGYNEQFF.

The chain has TRBV30 and TRBJ2-5; D is ambiguous. The V gene lost 4 bases and the J gene lost 4 bases, with 19 bases spanning the gap. The CDR3 runs 15 residues. The germline V gene has CDR1 GTSNPN and CDR2 SVGIG (reference sequence). The CDR3 loop is CAWTPREFKGETQYF. In DNA form, the CDR3 reads TGTGCCTGGACCCCTCGAGAATTTAAGGGAGAGACCCAGTACTTC. Full variable domain (outside the CDR3, taken from reference TRBV30 and TRBJ2-5): SQTIHQWPATLVQPVGSPLSLECTVEGTSNPNLYWYRQAAGRGLQLLFYSVGIGQISSEVPQNLSASRPQDRQFILSSKKLLLSDSGFYLCAWTPREFKGETQYFGPGTRLLVL.

The V gene is TRBV27, the J gene TRBJ1-3; possible D gene TRBD1, 6 bases. Deletions cut 5 bases from V and 2 bases from J, with 16 bases between. This CDR3 comprises 16 residues. Germline V gives CDR1 MNHEY, CDR2 SMNVEV (reference sequence). The CDR3 is CASSRNSRGTGNTIYF. The CDR3, as DNA: TGTGCCAGCAGTCGTAACTCAAGGGGGACTGGAAACACCATATATTTT.

For the CDR3, the DNA is TGTGCCAGCAGCCAAGAGTCGTTCAATGAGCAGTTCTTC. Amino acid sequence: CASSQESFNEQFF. This chain links TRBV3-1 with TRBJ2-1; D gene uncertain. The CDR3 runs to 13 residues. V lost 0 bases to trimming and J lost 6 bases, with 6 bases between them. Per the germline V gene, CDR1 is LGHDT and CDR2 is YNNKEL (reference sequence).

The V and J genes are TRBV27 and TRBJ1-1, with 7 nucleotides matching TRBD1. V dropped 4 bases and J dropped 0; count of bases not matched to a gene: 8. The CDR3 extends over 16 amino acids. Germline CDR1 and CDR2: MNHEY and SMNVEV (reference sequence). This CDR3 is CASSSRQGEMNTEAFF. The CDR3 DNA reads TGTGCCAGCAGTTCTCGACAGGGCGAGATGAACACTGAAGCTTTCTTT.

This chain links TRBV7-9 with TRBJ2-7; tentatively, D is TRBD2 (6 bases). In germline, CDR1 is SEHNR, CDR2 FQNEAQ (reference sequence). The CDR3 is 13 amino acids. The CDR3 reads CASSLAADYDQYV. The CDR3 region has the DNA TGTGCCAGCAGCTTAGCCGCGGACTACGACCAGTACGTC.

This chain links TRBV2 with TRBJ2-3; TRBD1 agrees at 7 bases. CDR3 length: 14 amino acids. Germline CDR1 is SNHLY and CDR2 is FYNNEI. Trimming took 7 bases from V and 6 from J; bases not matched to a gene: 10. This CDR3 reads CASTGDSPSDTQYF. The CDR3 DNA reads as TGTGCCAGCACCGGGGACAGCCCGTCGGATACGCAGTATTTT.

The chain joins TRBV7-2 to TRBJ2-1; 10 bases are a match to TRBD1. The germline V gene encodes CDR1 SGHTA and CDR2 FQGNSA. The trim removed 4 bases at V and 2 bases at J, leaving 2 bases unmatched. CDR3 size: 15 residues. Here the CDR3 DNA reads TGTGCCAGCAGCTCCGGACAGGGGGCCTACAATGAGCAGTTCTTC. This encodes CASSSGQGAYNEQFF.

This clonotype was seen a single time. The chain employs TRBV18 and TRBJ2-3; D call uncertain. The germline V and J ends were trimmed by 3 bases and 4 bases, with 8 bases remaining between them. CDR3 size: 13 residues. Germline-derived CDR1 and CDR2 are KGHSH and LQKENI. CDR3 sequence (DNA): TGTGCCAGCTCACCTACCGGGCCAGATACGCAGTATTTT. This codes for CASSPTGPDTQYF.

The V gene is TRBV15, the J gene TRBJ2-5; TRBD1 matches 7 bases. The CDR3 covers 13 residues. The J segment lost 2 bases and the V segment lost 4 bases, leaving 1 base of the junction unmatched. Germline V gene data show CDR1 as LNHNV and CDR2 as YYDKDF (reference sequence). CDR3 amino acids: CATSKDRQETQYF. The CDR3, as DNA: TGTGCCACCAGCAAGGACAGGCAAGAGACCCAGTACTTC.